This TCR beta chain was captured in a study of blood T cell repertoires in COVID-19. Study overall: The origin of the acute and convalescent COVID-19 samples was the United States, Italy and Spain. Sample material is recorded as cDNA or gDNA derived from T cells, B-cell-depleted T cells, or PBMCs.

Per the study methods: Amplification with reference gene primers provided the estimates of nucleated cell counts. Data came from immunoSEQ multiplex PCR; TCRdb stores just in-frame clones and leaves some out. V and J calls and clone size are those listed in that table; D and trimming were worked out from the DNA. The profile covers over 90,000 clones, with about nine tenths appearing a single time and 3% to 4% taken by the ten largest. Germline CDR1 reads LNHDA; CDR2 reads SQIVND (reference sequence). Trimming took 8 bases from V and 6 from J; bases not matched to a gene: 8. This CDR3 is built from 14 residues.

Sequencing was performed on peripheral blood. The receptor comes from a woman between 65 and 79 years old with acute or convalescent COVID-19. V and J are TRBV19 and TRBJ1-5; 9 bases agree with TRBD1. CDR3 residues: CASQPGQGGQPQHF. DNA of the CDR3: TGTGCCAGTCAACCGGGACAGGGAGGTCAGCCCCAGCATTTT.